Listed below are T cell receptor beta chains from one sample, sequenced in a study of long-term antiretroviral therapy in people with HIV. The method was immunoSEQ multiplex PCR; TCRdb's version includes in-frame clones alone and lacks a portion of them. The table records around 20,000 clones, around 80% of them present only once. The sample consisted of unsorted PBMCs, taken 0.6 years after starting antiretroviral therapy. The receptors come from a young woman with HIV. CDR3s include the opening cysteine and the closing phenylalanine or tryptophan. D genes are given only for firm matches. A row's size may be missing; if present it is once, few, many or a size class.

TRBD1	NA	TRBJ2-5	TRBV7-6	TGTGCCAGCAGCTTACCTTCACAGGGGGCAGGGGAGACCCAGTACTTC	CASSLPSQGAGETQYF
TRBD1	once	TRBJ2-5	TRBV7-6	TGTGCCAGCAGCCTCGGGACAGGGGGCGCCGAGACCCAGTACTTC	CASSLGTGGAETQYF
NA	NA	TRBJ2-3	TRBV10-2	TGCGCCAGCAGTGAGTCGTTCCATGGAGTCGGTACGCAGTATTTT	CASSESFHGVGTQYF
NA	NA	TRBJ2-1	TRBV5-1	TGCGCCAGCAGCCTTACTTCCGGGAACCACAATGAGCAGTTCTTC	CASSLTSGNHNEQFF
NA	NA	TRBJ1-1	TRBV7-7	TGTGCTAGCAGCCGACAGTTGAACACTGAAGCTTTCTTT	CASSRQLNTEAFF
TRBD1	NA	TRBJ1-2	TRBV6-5	TGTGCTAGCAGCCGTGACAGGGCTGGGGGCTACACCTTC	CASSRDRAGGYTF
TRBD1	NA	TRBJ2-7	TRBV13	TGTGCCAGCAGAGAGGGACAGGGACACGAGCAGTACTTC	CASREGQGHEQYF
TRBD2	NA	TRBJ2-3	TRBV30	TGTGCCAGAAGCGGGATGGGGGATACGCAGTATTTT	CARSGMGDTQYF
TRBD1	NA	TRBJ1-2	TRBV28	TGTGCCAGCACGGGACAGGCAGTCAGTGGCTACACCTTC	CASTGQAVSGYTF
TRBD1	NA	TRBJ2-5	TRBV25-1	TGTGCCAGCTCCGGGACAGGGGGGAAGGAGCAAGAGACCCAGTACTTC	CASSGTGGKEQETQYF
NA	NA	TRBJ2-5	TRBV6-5	TGTGCCAGCAGCCAAGGACTCAACGAGGTGGGGACCCAGTACTTC	CASSQGLNEVGTQYF
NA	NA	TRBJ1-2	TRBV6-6	TGTGCCAGCACCCCGCTCGGGGGGAGTGGCTACACCTTC	CASTPLGGSGYTF
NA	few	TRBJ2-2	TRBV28	TGTGCCAGCTGGAGGACGGCGAACACCGGGGAGCTGTTTTTT	CASWRTANTGELFF
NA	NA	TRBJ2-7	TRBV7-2	TGTGCCAGCAGCTTAGGGTCGGGCAAAACCTACGAGCAGTACTTC	CASSLGSGKTYEQYF
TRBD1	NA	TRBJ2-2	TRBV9	TGTGCCAGCAGCGTAGAATACAGGGGCGGGGAGCTGTTTTTT	CASSVEYRGGELFF
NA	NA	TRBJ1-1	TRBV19	TGTGCCAGTAGTATGGGTCGTCGCACTGAAGCTTTCTTT	CASSMGRRTEAFF
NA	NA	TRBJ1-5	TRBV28	TGTGCCAGCAGTTTATTGACCGGGGGATTCTTGATTCAGCCCCAGCATTTT	CASSLLTGGFLIQPQHF
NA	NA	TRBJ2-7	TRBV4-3	TGCGCCAGCAGCCAAGAGGTGGGACACGGCGCAATTAACTACGAGCAGTACTTC	CASSQEVGHGAINYEQYF
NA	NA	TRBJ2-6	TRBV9	TGTGCCAGCAGCGAGCTCTCTGGGGCCAACGTCCTGACTTTC	CASSELSGANVLTF
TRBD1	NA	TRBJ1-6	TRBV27	TGTGCCAGCAGTTTAACAGGGGATAATTCACCCCTCCACTTT	CASSLTGDNSPLHF
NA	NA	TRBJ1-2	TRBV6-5	TGTGCCAGCAGTCGGGTGAAGGGGGGAATCGGGGGCTACACCTTC	CASSRVKGGIGGYTF
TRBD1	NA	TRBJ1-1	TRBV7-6	TGTGCCAGCAGCTTGGGGCCCCCCGCCGGGACAGAGAACACTGAAGCTTTCTTT	CASSLGPPAGTENTEAFF
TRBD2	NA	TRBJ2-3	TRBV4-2	TGTGCCAGCAGCCAACTAGCGGGAGCGGGGGGGCCAACAGATACGCAGTATTTT	CASSQLAGAGGPTDTQYF
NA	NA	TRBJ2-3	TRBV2	TGTGCCAGCTTAACAGGGAGCGCAGATACGCAGTATTTT	CASLTGSADTQYF
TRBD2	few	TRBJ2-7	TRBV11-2	TGTGCCAGCAGCTTAGGGCCACTAGCGGGGGGGAGCTACGAGCAGTACTTC	CASSLGPLAGGSYEQYF
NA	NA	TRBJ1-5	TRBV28	TGTGCCAGCAGTTTACAGTATAGCAATCAGCCCCAGCATTTT	CASSLQYSNQPQHF
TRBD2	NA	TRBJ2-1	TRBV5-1	TGCGCCAGCAGCTTGAGTACACTAGCGGGGGCACGAGGCTACAATGAGCAGTTCTTC	CASSLSTLAGARGYNEQFF
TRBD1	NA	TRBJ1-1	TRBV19	TGTGCCAGTAGTGTCGGACAGGGGTGGACTGAAGCTTTCTTT	CASSVGQGWTEAFF
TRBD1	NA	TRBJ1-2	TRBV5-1	TGCGCCAGCAGCTTGGAGACAGGGCGAGCTAACTATGGCTACACCTTC	CASSLETGRANYGYTF
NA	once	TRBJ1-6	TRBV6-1	TGTGCCAGCAGTGAGTTCGGGAGCTCCTATAATTCACCCCTCCACTTT	CASSEFGSSYNSPLHF
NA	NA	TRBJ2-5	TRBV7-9	TGTGCCAGCAGCTTAGATGGAGCTAGCCCCCAGTACTTC	CASSLDGASPQYF
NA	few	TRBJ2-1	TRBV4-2	TGTGCCAGCAGCCAAAATACCGGGATAATGCCGTTCTTC	CASSQNTGIMPFF
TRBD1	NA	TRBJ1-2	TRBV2	TGTGCCAGCCGTTCGGACAGGGGGCCGGGCGGCTACACCTTC	CASRSDRGPGGYTF
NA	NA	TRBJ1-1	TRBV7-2	TGTGCCAGCAGCTTCATTTCCACAGGGACCACTGAAGCTTTCTTT	CASSFISTGTTEAFF
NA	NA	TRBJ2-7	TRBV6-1	TGTGCCAGCAGTGTTGGGGGGGCCCCTCTAGCCTACGAGCAGTACTTC	CASSVGGAPLAYEQYF
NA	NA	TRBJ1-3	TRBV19	TGTGCCAGTAGTATTACAGTCTCCTCTGGAAACACCATATATTTT	CASSITVSSGNTIYF
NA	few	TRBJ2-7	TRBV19	TGTGCCAGTAAGGCAGATTCTATCTCCTACGAGCAGTACTTC	CASKADSISYEQYF
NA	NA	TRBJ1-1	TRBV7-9	TGTGCCAGCAGCCTCAGGGGATCGGACACTGAAGCTTTCTTT	CASSLRGSDTEAFF
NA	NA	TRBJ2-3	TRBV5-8	TGTGCCAGCAGCATTGGCAGGGATACGCAGTATTTT	CASSIGRDTQYF
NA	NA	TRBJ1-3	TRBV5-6	TGTGCCAGCAGCTTTGGCCTCTCTGGAAACACCATATATTTT	CASSFGLSGNTIYF
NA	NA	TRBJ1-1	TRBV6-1	TGTGCCAGCACCGGACGGATGAACACTGAAGCTTTCTTT	CASTGRMNTEAFF
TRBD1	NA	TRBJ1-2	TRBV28	TGTGCCAGCAGTTCGGGACAGGGGGATTATGGCTACACCTTC	CASSSGQGDYGYTF
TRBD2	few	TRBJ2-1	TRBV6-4	TGTGCCAGCAGTGAAACCTATGAAGCGGGGGTGACATACAATGAGCAGTTCTTC	CASSETYEAGVTYNEQFF
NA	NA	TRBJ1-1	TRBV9	TGTGCCAGCAGCGTAGATATGAACACTGAAGCTTTCTTT	CASSVDMNTEAFF
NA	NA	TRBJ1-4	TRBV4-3	TGCGCCAGCAGCCAAGATGGGGGGGGCACGAGTGAAAAACTGTTTTTT	CASSQDGGGTSEKLFF
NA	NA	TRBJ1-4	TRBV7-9	TGTGCCAGCAGCTTAGGTGTGGGAGCAACTAATGAAAAACTGTTTTTT	CASSLGVGATNEKLFF
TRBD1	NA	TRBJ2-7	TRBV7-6	TGTGCCAGCAAGGGACAGGATTACGAGCAGTACTTC	CASKGQDYEQYF
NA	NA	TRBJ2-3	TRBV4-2	TGTGCCAGCAGCCGAGTAACAGATACGCAGTATTTT	CASSRVTDTQYF
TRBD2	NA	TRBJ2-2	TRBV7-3	TGTGCCAGCAGCCAAGGGCATGGCGGGAGTTTTAACACCGGGGAGCTGTTTTTT	CASSQGHGGSFNTGELFF
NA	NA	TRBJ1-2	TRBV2	TGTGCCAGCAGGGAGGGCGGGGGGTTTTATGGCTACACCTTC	CASREGGGFYGYTF
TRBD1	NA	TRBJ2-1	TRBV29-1	TGCAGCGTTGTGGAGACAGGGGGCGGAGGTGAGCAGTTCTTC	CSVVETGGGGEQFF
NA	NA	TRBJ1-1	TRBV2	TGTGCCAGCAGCGTAACGTGGGCTTTCTTT	CASSVTWAFF
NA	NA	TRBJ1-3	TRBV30	TGTGCCTGGAGACTTACGGGACAAAGAAACACCATATATTTT	CAWRLTGQRNTIYF
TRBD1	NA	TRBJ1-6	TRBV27	TGTGCCAGCAGTATCCGGGACAGGGGTAATTCACCCCTCCACTTT	CASSIRDRGNSPLHF
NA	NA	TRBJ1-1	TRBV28	TGTGCCAGCAGTTTAGACACCTACACTGAAGCTTTCTTT	CASSLDTYTEAFF
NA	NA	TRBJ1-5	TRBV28	TGTGCCAGCGGTCGAGGGAACAATCAGCCCCAGCATTTT	CASGRGNNQPQHF
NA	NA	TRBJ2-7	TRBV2	TGTGCCAGCATCCCCACTAGAGGGGGGCCCTACGAGCAGTACTTC	CASIPTRGGPYEQYF
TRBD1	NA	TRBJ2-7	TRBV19	TGTGCCAGTAGTATAACGGGACAGGGGGATCACGAGCAGTACTTC	CASSITGQGDHEQYF
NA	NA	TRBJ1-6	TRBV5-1	TGCGCCAGCAGCTCACTAACCGGGACTAATTCACCCCTCCACTTT	CASSSLTGTNSPLHF
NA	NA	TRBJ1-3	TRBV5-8	TGTGCCAGCAGCTTGGGAGGCCTCGGAAACACCATATATTTT	CASSLGGLGNTIYF